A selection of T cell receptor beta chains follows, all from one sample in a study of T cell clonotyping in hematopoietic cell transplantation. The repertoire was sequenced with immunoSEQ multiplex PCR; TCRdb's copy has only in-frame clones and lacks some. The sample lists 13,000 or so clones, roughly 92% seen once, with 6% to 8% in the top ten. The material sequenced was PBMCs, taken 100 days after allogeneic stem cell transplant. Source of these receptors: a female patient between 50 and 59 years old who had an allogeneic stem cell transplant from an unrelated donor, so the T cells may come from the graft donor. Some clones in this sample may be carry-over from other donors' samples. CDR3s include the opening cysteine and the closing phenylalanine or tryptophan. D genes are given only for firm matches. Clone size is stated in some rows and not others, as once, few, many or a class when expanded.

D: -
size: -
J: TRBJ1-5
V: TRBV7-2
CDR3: CASSPERNQPQHF
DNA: TGTGCCAGCAGCCCGGAGAGGAATCAGCCCCAGCATTTT

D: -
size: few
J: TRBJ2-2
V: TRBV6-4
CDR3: CASSDPRSAGELFF
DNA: TGTGCCAGCAGTGACCCCAGGTCCGCCGGGGAGCTGTTTTTT

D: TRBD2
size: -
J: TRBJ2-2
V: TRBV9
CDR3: CASSVYAGVTGELFF
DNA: TGTGCCAGCAGCGTCTACGCGGGGGTCACCGGGGAGCTGTTTTTT

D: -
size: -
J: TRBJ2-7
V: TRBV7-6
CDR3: CASSSGGTYEQYF
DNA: TGTGCCAGCAGCAGTGGGGGAACCTACGAGCAGTACTTC

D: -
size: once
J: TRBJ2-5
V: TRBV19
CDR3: CASSMAVGAQYF
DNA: TGTGCCAGTAGTATGGCGGTCGGGGCCCAGTACTTC

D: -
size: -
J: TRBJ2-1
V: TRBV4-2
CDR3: CASSQRAGDNEQFF
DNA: TGTGCCAGCAGCCAAAGGGCAGGGGACAATGAGCAGTTCTTC

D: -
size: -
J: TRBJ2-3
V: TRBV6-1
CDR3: CASSSRGARNTQYF
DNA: TGTGCCAGCAGTTCTCGGGGGGCAAGAAATACGCAGTATTTT

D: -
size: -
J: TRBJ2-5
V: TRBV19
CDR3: CASSQQVQETQYF
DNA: TGTGCCAGTAGCCAACAAGTGCAAGAGACCCAGTACTTC

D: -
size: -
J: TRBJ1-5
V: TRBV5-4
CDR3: CASSYDSAQPQHF
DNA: TGTGCCAGCAGCTACGACAGCGCGCAGCCCCAGCATTTT

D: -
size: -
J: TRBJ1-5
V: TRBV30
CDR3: CAWSVPGFSNQPQHF
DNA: TGTGCCTGGAGTGTTCCAGGGTTTAGCAATCAGCCCCAGCATTTT

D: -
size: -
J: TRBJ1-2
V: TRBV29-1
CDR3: CSVELANYGYTF
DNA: TGCAGCGTTGAATTGGCTAACTATGGCTACACCTTC

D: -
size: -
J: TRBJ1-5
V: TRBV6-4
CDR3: CASSVQYNQPQHF
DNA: TGTGCCAGCAGCGTACAGTACAATCAGCCCCAGCATTTT

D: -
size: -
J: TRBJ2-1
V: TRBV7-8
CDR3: CASSLGGSTRMRRQFF
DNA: TGTGCCAGCAGCTTAGGGGGAAGTACCCGCATGCGACGGCAGTTCTTC

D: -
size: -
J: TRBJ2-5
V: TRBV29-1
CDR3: CSVPRGGQETQYF
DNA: TGCAGCGTACCCAGGGGAGGCCAAGAGACCCAGTACTTC

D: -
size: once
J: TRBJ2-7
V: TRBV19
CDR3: CASRSMEGVKGYEQYF
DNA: TGTGCCAGCCGATCAATGGAGGGGGTTAAAGGCTACGAGCAGTACTTC

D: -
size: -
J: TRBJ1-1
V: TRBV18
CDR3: CASSPGVGTEAFF
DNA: TGTGCCAGCTCACCAGGCGTCGGCACTGAAGCTTTCTTT

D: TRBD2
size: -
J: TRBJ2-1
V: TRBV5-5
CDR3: CASSPRLAGNEQFF
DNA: TGTGCCAGCAGCCCTCGACTAGCGGGGAATGAGCAGTTCTTC

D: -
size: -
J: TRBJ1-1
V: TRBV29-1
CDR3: CSTSWGNAMNTEAFF
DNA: TGCAGCACCTCGTGGGGAAACGCGATGAACACTGAAGCTTTCTTT

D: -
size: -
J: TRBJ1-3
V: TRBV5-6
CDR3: CASSRDNLRNTIYF
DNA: TGTGCCAGCAGCCGGGACAACCTCAGAAACACCATATATTTT

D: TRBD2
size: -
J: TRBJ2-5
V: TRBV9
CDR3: CASSVGGGRETQYF
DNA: TGTGCCAGCAGCGTAGGCGGGGGGCGAGAGACCCAGTACTTC

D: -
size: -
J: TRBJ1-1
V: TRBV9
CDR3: CASTSQPNTEAFF
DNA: TGTGCCAGCACCTCTCAGCCGAACACTGAAGCTTTCTTT

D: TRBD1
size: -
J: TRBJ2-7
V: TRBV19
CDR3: CASRAEAGGSGRYEQYF
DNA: TGTGCCAGTAGGGCCGAGGCAGGGGGCTCGGGGCGCTACGAGCAGTACTTC

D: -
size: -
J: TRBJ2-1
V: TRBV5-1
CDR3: CASSLGGAEGANEQFF
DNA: TGCGCCAGCAGCCTAGGCGGGGCAGAGGGTGCCAATGAGCAGTTCTTC

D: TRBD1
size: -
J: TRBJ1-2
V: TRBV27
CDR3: CASRQEPSDRAEGYTF
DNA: TGTGCCAGCAGGCAAGAACCGTCGGACAGGGCTGAGGGCTACACCTTC

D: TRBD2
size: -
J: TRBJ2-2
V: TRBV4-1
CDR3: CASSQPRLAGGKTGELFF
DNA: TGCGCCAGCAGCCAACCAAGACTAGCGGGGGGCAAGACCGGGGAGCTGTTTTTT

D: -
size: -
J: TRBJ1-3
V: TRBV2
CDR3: CASTISVSGNTIYF
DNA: TGTGCCAGCACCATTTCGGTTTCTGGAAACACCATATATTTT

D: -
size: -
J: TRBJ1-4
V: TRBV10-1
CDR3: CASSEGTTNEKLFF
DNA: TGCGCCAGCAGTGAGGGGACCACTAATGAAAAACTGTTTTTT

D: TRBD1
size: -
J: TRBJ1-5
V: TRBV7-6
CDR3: CASSFTGGFNQPQHF
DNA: TGTGCCAGCAGCTTTACAGGGGGGTTCAATCAGCCCCAGCATTTT

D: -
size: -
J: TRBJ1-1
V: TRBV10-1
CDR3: CASSDGQNTEAFF
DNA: TGCGCCAGCAGCGACGGACAAAACACTGAAGCTTTCTTT

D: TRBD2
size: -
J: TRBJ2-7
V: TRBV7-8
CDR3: CASSLVLTGGPSYEQYF
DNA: TGTGCCAGCAGCTTAGTCCTAACGGGAGGTCCGTCGTACGAGCAGTACTTC

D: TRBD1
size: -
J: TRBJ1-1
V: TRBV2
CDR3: CASGGTGGSNTEAFF
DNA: TGTGCCAGCGGCGGGACAGGGGGATCGAACACTGAAGCTTTCTTT

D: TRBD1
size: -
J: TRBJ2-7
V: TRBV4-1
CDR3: CASSQRQGVEQYF
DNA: TGCGCCAGCAGCCAGAGACAGGGGGTCGAGCAGTACTTC

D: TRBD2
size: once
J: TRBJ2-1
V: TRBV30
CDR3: CAWEGTSGYNEQFF
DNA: TGTGCCTGGGAGGGGACTAGCGGTTACAATGAGCAGTTCTTC

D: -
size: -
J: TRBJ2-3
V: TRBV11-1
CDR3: CASSPTRGAPQYF
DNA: TGTGCCAGCAGCCCCACCCGGGGGGCCCCGCAGTATTTT

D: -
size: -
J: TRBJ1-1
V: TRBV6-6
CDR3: CASSHQDPEAFF
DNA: TGTGCCAGCAGCCACCAGGACCCTGAAGCTTTCTTT

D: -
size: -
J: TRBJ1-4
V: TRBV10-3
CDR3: CAIKSGTGNEKLFF
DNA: TGTGCCATCAAAAGCGGGACGGGAAATGAAAAACTGTTTTTT

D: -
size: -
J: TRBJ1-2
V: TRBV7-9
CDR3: CASSLGADYGYTF
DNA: TGTGCCAGCAGCTTAGGGGCTGACTATGGCTACACCTTC

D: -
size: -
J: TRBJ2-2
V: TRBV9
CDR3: CASSSSGSSSGELFF
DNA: TGTGCCAGCAGCTCAAGCGGCTCCTCCTCCGGGGAGCTGTTTTTT

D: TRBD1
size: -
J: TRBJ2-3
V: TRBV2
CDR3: CASSLQGVGDTQYF
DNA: TGTGCCAGCAGTCTACAGGGGGTCGGGGATACGCAGTATTTT

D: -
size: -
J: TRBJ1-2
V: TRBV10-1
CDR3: CASSEGGTSDYTF
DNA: TGCGCCAGCAGTGAGGGGGGGACGTCGGATTACACCTTC

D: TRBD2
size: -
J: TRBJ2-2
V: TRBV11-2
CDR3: CASSFPGLAGAPNTGELFF
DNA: TGTGCCAGCAGCTTCCCGGGACTAGCGGGGGCCCCGAACACCGGGGAGCTGTTTTTT

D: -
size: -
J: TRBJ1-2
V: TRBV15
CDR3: CATTASGARNGYTF
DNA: TGTGCCACCACCGCCTCTGGGGCACGGAATGGCTACACCTTC

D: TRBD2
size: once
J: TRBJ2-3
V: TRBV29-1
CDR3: CSVERDFGDYTDTQYF
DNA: TGCAGCGTTGAACGGGACTTTGGGGACTACACAGATACGCAGTATTTT

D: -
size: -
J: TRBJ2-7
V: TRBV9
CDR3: CASSVDHRPYEQYF
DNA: TGTGCCAGCAGCGTAGATCACAGGCCCTACGAGCAGTACTTC

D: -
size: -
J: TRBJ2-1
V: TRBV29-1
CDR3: CSVEGTGLNEQFF
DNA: TGCAGCGTCGAGGGAACAGGGCTGAATGAGCAGTTCTTC

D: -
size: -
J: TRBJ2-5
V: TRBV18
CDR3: CASSLGSFQETQYF
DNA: TGTGCCAGCTCATTGGGGTCCTTCCAAGAGACCCAGTACTTC

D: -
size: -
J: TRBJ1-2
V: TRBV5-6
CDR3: CASTPLTTANYGYTF
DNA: TGTGCCAGCACCCCCCTTACTACAGCGAACTATGGCTACACCTTC

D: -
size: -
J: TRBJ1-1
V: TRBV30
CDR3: CAWSVIGGTEAFF
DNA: TGTGCCTGGAGTGTAATTGGGGGCACTGAAGCTTTCTTT

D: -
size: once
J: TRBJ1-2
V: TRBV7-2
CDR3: CASSPDLNYGYTF
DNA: TGTGCCAGCAGCCCCGACCTTAACTATGGCTACACCTTC

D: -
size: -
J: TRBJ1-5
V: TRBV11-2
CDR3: CASSSGQPGNQPQHF
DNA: TGTGCCAGCAGCTCAGGACAGCCGGGCAATCAGCCCCAGCATTTT

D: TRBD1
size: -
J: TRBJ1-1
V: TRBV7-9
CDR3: CASSSQGARTEAFF
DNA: TGTGCCAGCAGCTCCCAGGGGGCGCGTACTGAAGCTTTCTTT

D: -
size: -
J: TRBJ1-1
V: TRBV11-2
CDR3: CASNLEAPNTEAFF
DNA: TGTGCCAGCAATCTGGAAGCCCCGAACACTGAAGCTTTCTTT

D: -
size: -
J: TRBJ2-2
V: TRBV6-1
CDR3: CASTPRDTGELFF
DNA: TGTGCCAGCACTCCCCGCGACACCGGGGAGCTGTTTTTT

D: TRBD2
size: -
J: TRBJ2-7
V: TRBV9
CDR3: CDEGLAGSYVAEQYF
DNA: TGTGACGAGGGACTAGCGGGGTCCTACGTCGCCGAGCAGTACTTC

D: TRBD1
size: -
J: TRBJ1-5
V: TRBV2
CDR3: CASRRGTEVQPQHF
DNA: TGTGCCAGCAGGAGGGGGACAGAGGTTCAGCCCCAGCATTTT